This TCR beta chain originates from a study of OX40 agonist ivuxolimab in advanced cancers. Profiling relied on immunoSEQ multiplex PCR, and the TCRdb table lists in-frame clones only, not all of them. The repertoire has approximately 68,000 clones, around 93% of them found once; the top ten carry about 1%. The germline V gene encodes CDR1 MNHNY and CDR2 SVGAGI (reference sequence). The CDR3 length is 15 residues. V was clipped by 7 bases and J by 0 bases, with 15 bases between them. This chain links TRBV6-6 with TRBJ1-1; D uncertain. The clonotype comes from an adult with an advanced solid tumor such as melanoma, head and neck, liver or kidney cancer. Source: CD4+ or CD8+ T cells sorted from blood, taken in a trial of the OX40 agonist ivuxolimab. This CDR3 is CASTSLRQVNTEAFF. CDR3 in DNA: TGTGCCAGCACCTCATTAAGGCAGGTGAACACTGAAGCTTTCTTT.